The clone carrying this TCR beta chain occurred a few times. Primers used for first-strand cDNA, a TRAV- and TRBV-specific set, covered both alpha and beta chains. The authors amplified TCRs for 20 PCR cycles with a constant-region primer and a V-primer adapter. TCRdb processed the reads anew with MiXCR; each CDR3 protein has one entry. This sample yields about 91,000 distinct CDR3 sequences, of which less than 25% are seen a single time; around 13% belongs to the top ten. Time point: after trial treatment. The sample's treatment: LDRT plus nivolumab, ipilimumab, low-dose cyclophosphamide and aspirin (RACIN trial). Advanced solid tumors lacking tumor-infiltrating lymphocytes characterized eligible patients. The entry originates in a study of low-dose radiotherapy and immunotherapy resistance in tumors. CDR1 and CDR2 from the germline V gene are SGHRS and YFSETQ. V shed 6 bases, J shed 0 bases, and the junction held 9 bases outside the gene matches. The CDR3 has 16 residues.

The sample here was PBMCs, taken after low-dose radiotherapy plus immunotherapy. The gene calls are TRBV5-1 and TRBJ1-3, with TRBD1 identical over 7 bases. The sequence came from a female donor with ovarian cancer. The CDR3 spells CASTPAGGFSGNTIYF. The CDR3 DNA is TGCGCCAGCACCCCGGCAGGGGGTTTCTCTGGAAACACCATATATTTT.